These 27 T cell receptor beta chains were sequenced from one sample in a study of T cells in Graves' hyperthyroidism and ophthalmopathy (dated by TCRdb to the late 2010s). Receptor amplification or capture employed multiplex PCR. This sample was sequenced with an Illumina HiSeq 2000. TCR beta CDR3 regions were amplified from RNA transcripts. The TCR CDR3 was subjected to a first round of RT-PCR using the HTBI primer set and the Qiagen OneStep RT-PCR kit. TCRdb itself trimmed the public reads at Q25 with fastp, ran MiXCR and retained productive beta chains. For every CDR3 protein sequence, its rows merge into one entry that carries the most common genes and DNA. For this sample the table gives approximately 480,000 distinct CDR3 sequences, of which around 21% were detected only once. The ten largest clones take up around a quarter of the sample. What was sequenced was blood. The receptors derive from a man aged 18 to 29 with Graves' hyperthyroidism.

This clonotype was picked up a small number of times. The rearrangement uses TRBV28 and TRBJ1-6, with TRBD1 matching over 7 bases. This CDR3 has 16 amino acids. V shed 7 bases, J shed 2 bases, and the junction held 8 bases outside the gene matches. Germline V lookup: CDR1 MDHEN, CDR2 SYDVKM. In DNA form, the CDR3 reads TGTGCCAGCAACTTCCTTGGGACAGCCTATAATTCACCCCTCCACTTT. Amino acid sequence: CASNFLGTAYNSPLHF.

This clonotype was seen repeatedly, ten times or more. The chain carries TRBV28 and TRBJ1-5; D is possibly TRBD1 (5 bases). CDR1 is MDHEN, CDR2 SYDVKM, per germline. The length of the CDR3 is 12 residues. CDR3 DNA: TGTGCATGGGGGGGGGGAGATCAGCCCCAGCATTTT. Residues: CAWGGGDQPQHF.

This clonotype has at least ten counts. This chain connects TRBV2 to TRBJ1-2, with 9 nucleotides matching TRBD1. The ends lost 0 bases at V and 5 bases at J; junction bases unmatched: 4. Per germline, CDR1 SNHLY and CDR2 FYNNEI. This CDR3 is built from 15 residues. CDR3 DNA: TGTGCCAGCAGTGAAGCGCCTGGGACAGGGTATGGCTACACCTTC. It translates to CASSEAPGTGYGYTF.

The chain combines TRBV9 with TRBJ2-2; D not resolved. The V end was cut by 5 bases, the J end by 3 bases, with 11 bases between. Germline V gene sequence: CDR1 SGDLS, CDR2 YYNGEE. The CDR3 runs 14 residues. The CDR3 here is CASSVNIDTGELFF. The CDR3 DNA sequence: TGTGCCAGCAGTGTCAATATCGACACCGGGGAGCTGTTTTTT.

This clonotype was counted ten times or more. J is TRBJ1-2 and V is TRBV20-1; D gene ambiguous. Germline CDR1 is DFQATT and CDR2 is SNEGSKA (reference sequence). Trimming took off 5 bases at V and 7 bases at J, with 14 bases between the two ends. This CDR3 is 12 amino acids long. DNA for the CDR3: TGCAGTGCTCCGGGGAGGGTATGTGGCTACACCTTC. Its protein is CSAPGRVCGYTF.

This clonotype was seen at least ten times. V usage is TRBV20-1 and J usage is TRBJ2-7; possibly TRBD1 for D (6 bases). Germline lookup yields CDR1 DFQATT and CDR2 SNEGSKA (reference sequence). The CDR3 totals 15 residues. With 0 bases removed from V and 3 bases from J, the gap between germline ends came to 15 bases. The CDR3 sequence: CSARDLAGDLYEQYF. As DNA, the CDR3 is TGCAGTGCTAGAGATCTCGCAGGGGACCTCTACGAGCAGTACTTC.

This clonotype was counted many times. The gene calls are TRBV27 and TRBJ1-5; D call uncertain. V was trimmed by 3 bases and J by 2 bases, leaving 8 bases between them. From germline, CDR1 is MNHEY and CDR2 SMNVEV (reference sequence). The CDR3 runs 14 residues. CDR3 coding DNA: TGTGCCAGCAGTTTTATTAATGGCAATCAGCCCCAGCATTTT. Amino acids: CASSFINGNQPQHF.

This clonotype was detected ten times or more. The J gene is TRBJ1-5, the V gene TRBV28; no definite D call. Germline assignment: CDR1 MDHEN and CDR2 SYDVKM. This CDR3 comprises 12 residues. Trimming left V 6 bases short and J 10 bases short, with 13 bases between. CDR3 bases: TGTGCCAGCAGCACAGAGGGTGTCCCCCAGCATTTT. Translation: CASSTEGVPQHF.

This clonotype was detected many times. The chain recombines TRBV12-3 or TRBV12-4 with TRBJ2-5, with 9 nucleotides matching TRBD2. CDR3 length equals 16 residues. V lost 5 bases to trimming and J lost 4 bases; unmatched junction nucleotides: 11. CDR3 sequence (DNA): TGTGCCAGCAGTCCATATTGGGCGGGGGGGCGAGAGACCCAGTACTTC. Amino acids: CASSPYWAGGRETQYF.

This clonotype came up a few times. The chain combines TRBV6-2 or TRBV6-3 with TRBJ1-3, with a possible D match to TRBD1 (5 bases). The CDR3 extends over 14 amino acids. In germline, CDR1 is MNHEY, CDR2 SVGEGT. Trimming took 5 bases from V and 2 from J, leaving 10 bases between them. CDR3 in DNA: TGTGCCAGCAGTGCGGGGGTGCCTGGAAACACCATATATTTT. Residues: CASSAGVPGNTIYF.

This clonotype has only a few counts. The J gene is TRBJ1-1, the V gene TRBV7-9; no reliable D call. V lost 1 base to trimming and J lost 7 bases, with 7 bases between them. The CDR3 is 12 amino acids. Germline CDR1 SEHNR, CDR2 FQNEAQ (reference sequence). The CDR3 reads CASSLESVEAFF. The CDR3 DNA reads TGTGCCAGCAGCTTAGAGTCGGTTGAAGCTTTCTTT.

This clonotype was seen a handful of times. The V call is TRBV29-1, the J call TRBJ1-1, with D possibly matching TRBD1 (5 bases). With 7 bases removed from V and 2 bases from J, the gap between germline ends came to 14 bases. This CDR3 has 13 residues. Per germline, CDR1 SQVTM and CDR2 ANQGSEA. This chain's CDR3 is CSASLGPNTEAFF. The CDR3 region has the DNA TGCAGCGCATCCCTGGGGCCAAACACTGAAGCTTTCTTT.

A few counts support this clonotype. J is TRBJ1-1 and V is TRBV7-9; no clear D. Germline values: CDR1 SEHNR, CDR2 FQNEAQ (reference sequence). Trimming removed 3 bases at V and 1 base at J, with 9 bases between. The CDR3 is 14 residues long. The CDR3 coding sequence is TGTGCCAGCAGCTTCACGATGGGGAACACTGAAGCTTTCTTT. This codes for CASSFTMGNTEAFF.

The table lists this clonotype with many counts. The chain employs TRBV12-3 or TRBV12-4 and TRBJ1-5; the D gene is possibly TRBD1 (5 bases). The ends were cut back, 5 bases at V and 6 bases at J, with 11 bases in the middle. The CDR3 covers 13 residues. The CDR3 bases are TGTGCCAGCAGTCGTTCAGGGATTCAGCCCCAGCATTTT. Encoded protein: CASSRSGIQPQHF.

The sample holds a few counts of this clonotype. V and J are TRBV6-2 or TRBV6-3 and TRBJ1-6, with D possibly being TRBD1 (6 bases). Germline V lookup: CDR1 MNHEY, CDR2 SVGEGT. The CDR3 consists of 14 residues. Trimming removed 4 bases from V and 8 bases from J, with 12 bases in between. CDR3 coding DNA: TGTGCCAGCAGTTCTCCAGGACAGTATTCACCCCTCCACTTT. Translating gives CASSSPGQYSPLHF.

Ten or more counts support this clonotype. The chain carries TRBV6-5 and TRBJ1-1, with TRBD1 matching over 9 bases. Germline V CDR1 and CDR2: MNHEY, SVGAGI. V trimming: 6 bases; J trimming: 1 base; junction bases outside the gene matches: 3. The CDR3 covers 14 residues. The CDR3 coding sequence is TGTGCCAGCAGGCGGGGACAGGGGAACACTGAAGCTTTCTTT. Translated, it gives CASRRGQGNTEAFF.

The chain employs TRBV6-5 and TRBJ2-2; 11 bases agree with TRBD2. CDR3 size: 15 residues. In germline, CDR1 is MNHEY, CDR2 SVGAGI. The ends lost 4 bases at V and 9 bases at J; junction bases unmatched: 7. The CDR3 bases are TGTGCCAGCAGTTGGGATAGCGGGGGGGCCCGGGAGCTGTTTTTT. Translating gives CASSWDSGGARELFF.

This chain joins TRBV30 and TRBJ2-7; 11 bases are a match to TRBD2. Germline V gene data show CDR1 as GTSNPN and CDR2 as SVGIG (reference sequence). CDR3 length: 14 residues. With 0 bases clipped from V and 3 bases from J, the junction kept 1 base outside the gene matches. In DNA, the CDR3 is TGTGCCTGGAGTGTTACTAGCGGGGGCTACGAGCAGTACTTC. It codes for CAWSVTSGGYEQYF.

This clonotype has only a few counts. CDR3 in amino acids: CATSRSRDRAEQYF. CDR3 DNA: TGTGCCACCAGCAGATCCCGAGACAGGGCCGAGCAGTACTTC. The V gene is TRBV15, the J gene TRBJ2-7; 7 bases map to TRBD1. The trim removed 2 bases at V and 6 bases at J, leaving 7 bases unmatched. Germline CDR1 reads LNHNV; CDR2 reads YYDKDF (reference sequence). This CDR3 is 14 amino acids long.

The chain combines TRBV9 with TRBJ1-5; D unclear. Germline CDR1 reads SGDLS; CDR2 reads YYNGEE. This CDR3 region has 14 residues. The germline V and J ends were trimmed by 3 bases and 4 bases, with 11 bases remaining between them. As DNA, the CDR3 is TGTGCCAGCAGCGACGACATGGGGAATCAGCCCCAGCATTTT. This codes for CASSDDMGNQPQHF.

The chain has TRBV5-1 and TRBJ2-7; perhaps TRBD2 as D (5 bases). Germline CDR1 is SGHRS and CDR2 is YFSETQ. Trimming removed 5 bases at V and 5 bases at J, with 20 bases between. This CDR3 spans 15 amino acids. CDR3 sequence reads: CASRSGKLTRDEQYF. CDR3 DNA: TGCGCCAGCAGATCCGGGAAACTAACTAGGGACGAGCAGTACTTC.

Ten or more counts support this clonotype. The chain is built from TRBV28 and TRBJ1-2, with D tentatively TRBD1 (6 bases). Trimming took 5 bases from V and 5 from J, leaving 15 bases between them. CDR1 and CDR2 (germline): MDHEN, SYDVKM. This CDR3 is built from 14 residues. CDR3 sequence (DNA): TGTGCCAGCAGTCCTGGGGGGCCCGATTATGGCTACACCTTC. The encoded protein is CASSPGGPDYGYTF.

The chain is built from TRBV12-5 and TRBJ2-7; D ambiguous. Looked up from germline, CDR1 is LGHNT and CDR2 is FRNRAP. CDR3 length: 15 amino acids. Trimming removed 10 bases from V and 4 bases from J, with 23 bases in between. The CDR3 region is CAITSSTVSPYEQYF. Here the CDR3 DNA reads TGTGCTATTACATCCTCTACAGTGAGTCCTTACGAGCAGTACTTC. Looking up the rest from reference TRBV12-5 and TRBJ2-7 gives the full variable domain: DARVTQTPRHKVTEMGQEVTMRCQPILGHNTVFWYRQTMMQGLELLAYFRNRAPLDDSGMPKDRFSAEMPDATLATLKIQPSEPRDSAVYFCAITSSTVSPYEQYFGPGTRLTVT.

This clonotype has at least ten counts. The chain recombines TRBV9 with TRBJ2-7, with TRBD1 matching over 8 bases. CDR3 size: 16 residues. Germline V lookup: CDR1 SGDLS, CDR2 YYNGEE. Trimming cost V 0 bases and J 3 bases; bases outside gene matches: 8. CDR3 residues: CASSVEGQVGYYEQYF. The CDR3 region has the DNA TGTGCCAGCAGCGTAGAGGGACAGGTGGGCTACTACGAGCAGTACTTC.

The V and J genes are TRBV27 and TRBJ2-6; a weak D match, TRBD2 (5 bases). CDR3 length: 15 amino acids. Between the trimmed V and J ends, which lost 1 base and 3 bases, there was a span of 7 bases. Germline CDR1 and CDR2: MNHEY and SMNVEV (reference sequence). For the CDR3, the DNA is TGTGCCAGCAGTTTATTGGGAGTTGGGGCCAACGTCCTGACTTTC. Protein product: CASSLLGVGANVLTF.

This clonotype was counted at least ten times. This sequence joins TRBV2 and TRBJ2-5; a possible D gene is TRBD2 (5 bases). Looked up from germline, CDR1 is SNHLY and CDR2 is FYNNEI. The CDR3 spans 13 residues. Trimming removed 5 bases at V and 3 bases at J, with 10 bases between. In DNA form, the CDR3 reads TGTGCCAGCAGTTCTGAACTAGAAGAGACCCAGTACTTC. Its protein is CASSSELEETQYF. The entire variable domain, with the rest obtained from reference TRBV2 and TRBJ2-5, is as follows: EPEVTQTPSHQVTQMGQEVILRCVPISNHLYFYWYRQILGQKVEFLVSFYNNEISEKSEIFDDQFSVERPDGSNFTLKIRSTKLEDSAMYFCASSSELEETQYFGPGTRLLVL.

The sample holds many counts of this clonotype. The chain combines TRBV12-3 or TRBV12-4 with TRBJ2-7, with D unresolved. Trimming took off 8 bases at V and 6 bases at J, with 11 bases between the two ends. This CDR3 has 11 residues. CDR3 protein: CASATRFEQYF. The CDR3 DNA reads TGTGCCAGCGCAACTCGTTTCGAGCAGTACTTC.